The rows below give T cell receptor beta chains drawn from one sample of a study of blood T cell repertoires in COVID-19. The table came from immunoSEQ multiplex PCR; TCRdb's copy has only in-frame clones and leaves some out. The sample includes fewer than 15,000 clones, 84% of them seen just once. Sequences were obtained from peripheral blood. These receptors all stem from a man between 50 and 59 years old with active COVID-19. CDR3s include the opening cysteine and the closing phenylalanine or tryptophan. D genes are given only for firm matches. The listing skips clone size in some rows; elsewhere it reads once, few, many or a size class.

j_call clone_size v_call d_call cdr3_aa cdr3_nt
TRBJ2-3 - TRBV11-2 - CASSFNPRGLTDTQYF TGTGCCAGCAGCTTCAACCCTAGGGGACTCACAGATACGCAGTATTTT
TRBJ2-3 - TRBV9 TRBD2 CASSAPGIAGGEATTDTQYF TGTGCCAGCAGCGCCCCCGGGATAGCGGGAGGCGAGGCAACCACAGATACGCAGTATTTT
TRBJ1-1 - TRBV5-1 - CASRGGRPKYTEAFF TGCGCCAGCCGGGGAGGGAGACCTAAGTACACTGAAGCTTTCTTT
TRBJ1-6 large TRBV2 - CASSEPGENSPLHF TGTGCCAGCAGTGAACCAGGGGAGAATTCACCCCTCCACTTT
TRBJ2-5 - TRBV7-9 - CASSLGGGETQYF TGTGCCAGCAGCTTAGGTGGGGGGGAGACCCAGTACTTC
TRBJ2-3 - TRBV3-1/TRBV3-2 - CASSQDAGSTDTQYF TGTGCCAGCAGCCAAGATGCAGGGAGCACAGATACGCAGTATTTT
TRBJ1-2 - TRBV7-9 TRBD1 CASSLVRDRGNYGYTF TGTGCCAGCAGCTTGGTCCGGGACAGGGGTAACTATGGCTACACCTTC
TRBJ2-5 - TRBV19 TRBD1 CASSRDREGFETQYF TGTGCCAGTAGTAGGGACAGGGAGGGTTTTGAGACCCAGTACTTC
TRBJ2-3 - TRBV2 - CASSAGVQYGDTQYF TGTGCCAGCAGTGCGGGTGTCCAATATGGAGATACGCAGTATTTT
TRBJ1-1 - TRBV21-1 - CASRFARTEAFF TGTGCCAGCAGATTCGCCCGGACTGAAGCTTTCTTT
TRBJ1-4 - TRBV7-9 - CASSPDSQNEKLFF TGTGCCAGCAGCCCGGACAGCCAAAATGAAAAACTGTTTTTT
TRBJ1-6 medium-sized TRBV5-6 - CASSFEANSPLHF TGTGCCAGCAGCTTTGAGGCCAATTCACCCCTCCACTTT
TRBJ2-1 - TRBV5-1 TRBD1 CASSPRQGPRFYEQFF TGCGCCAGCAGCCCCCGACAGGGCCCCCGATTTTATGAGCAGTTCTTC
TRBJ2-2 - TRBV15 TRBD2 CATSRVVLREGNTGELFF TGTGCCACCAGCAGAGTTGTGTTGCGGGAGGGAAACACCGGGGAGCTGTTTTTT
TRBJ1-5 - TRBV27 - CASSPSWGEEPQHF TGTGCCAGCAGCCCCTCCTGGGGCGAGGAGCCCCAGCATTTT
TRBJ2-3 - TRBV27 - CASQPEGSDTQYF TGTGCCAGCCAACCAGAGGGCTCAGATACGCAGTATTTT
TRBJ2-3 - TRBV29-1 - CSVGVGGTDTQYF TGCAGCGTTGGGGTCGGAGGGACAGATACGCAGTATTTT
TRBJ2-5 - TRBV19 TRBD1 CASSPRQGSVVGETQYF TGTGCCAGTAGTCCCCGACAGGGGTCCGTAGTTGGGGAGACCCAGTACTTC
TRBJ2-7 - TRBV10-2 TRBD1 CASSGTGAGVGYEQYF TGCGCCAGCAGTGGAACAGGGGCAGGGGTCGGGTACGAGCAGTACTTC
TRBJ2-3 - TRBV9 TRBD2 CASSGKIGLAGGDTQYF TGTGCCAGCAGCGGGAAGATCGGACTAGCGGGAGGAGATACGCAGTATTTT
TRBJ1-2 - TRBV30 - CAWSLGGYGYTF TGTGCCTGGAGCCTCGGGGGATATGGCTACACCTTC
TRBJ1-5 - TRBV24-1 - CATQLFNQPQHF TGTGCCACCCAGTTGTTCAATCAGCCCCAGCATTTT
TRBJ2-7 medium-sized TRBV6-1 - CASSDTAFGLWISGLGEQYF TGTGCCAGCAGTGATACTGCTTTTGGACTCTGGATTAGCGGCCTGGGTGAGCAGTACTTC
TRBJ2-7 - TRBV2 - CASQASETYEQYF TGTGCCAGCCAAGCTAGCGAGACCTACGAGCAGTACTTC
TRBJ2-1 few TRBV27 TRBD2 CASSAFETSGYNEQFF TGTGCCAGCAGCGCCTTTGAGACTAGCGGGTACAATGAGCAGTTCTTC
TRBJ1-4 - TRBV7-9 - CASAGPYNEKLFF TGTGCCAGCGCGGGACCGTATAATGAAAAACTGTTTTTT
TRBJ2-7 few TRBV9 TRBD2 CASSVESGRRYEQYF TGTGCCAGCAGCGTAGAAAGCGGGAGGAGGTACGAGCAGTACTTC
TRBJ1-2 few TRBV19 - CASSNAGLDGYTF TGTGCCAGTAGCAACGCAGGGTTGGATGGCTACACCTTC
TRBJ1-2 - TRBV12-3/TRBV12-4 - CASSPDSYGYTF TGTGCCAGCAGCCCGGACAGCTATGGCTACACCTTC
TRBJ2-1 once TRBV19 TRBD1 CASSIGTGGGNEQFF TGTGCCAGTAGTATTGGGACAGGGGGTGGGAATGAGCAGTTCTTC
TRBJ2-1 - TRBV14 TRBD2 CASSPSGNYNEQFF TGTGCCAGCAGTCCCAGCGGGAACTACAATGAGCAGTTCTTC
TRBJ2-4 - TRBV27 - CASSLLPTENIQYF TGTGCCAGCAGTCTCCTCCCAACAGAAAACATTCAGTACTTC
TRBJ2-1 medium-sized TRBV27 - CASSIQGGSYNEQFF TGTGCCAGCAGTATACAAGGGGGCTCCTACAATGAGCAGTTCTTC
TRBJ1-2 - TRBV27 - CASSFTVAGGYTF TGTGCCAGCAGTTTTACAGTCGCGGGTGGCTACACCTTC
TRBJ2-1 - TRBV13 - CASSLVAEQFF TGTGCCAGCAGCTTAGTTGCGGAGCAGTTCTTC
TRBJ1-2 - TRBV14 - CASSQVRGSGYTF TGTGCCAGCAGCCAAGTGAGGGGGAGCGGCTACACCTTC
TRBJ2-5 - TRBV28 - CASSFGKQTGGPETQYF TGTGCCAGCAGTTTTGGGAAACAGACAGGAGGTCCGGAGACCCAGTACTTC
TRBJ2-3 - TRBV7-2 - CASSLGGGGTDTQYF TGTGCCAGCAGCTTAGGGGGAGGCGGCACAGATACGCAGTATTTT
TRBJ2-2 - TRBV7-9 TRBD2 CASSTRTSGAAGELFF TGTGCCAGCAGCACAAGGACTAGCGGTGCCGCTGGGGAGCTGTTTTTT
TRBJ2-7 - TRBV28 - CASMVGSNSYEQYF TGTGCCAGCATGGTGGGCTCGAACTCCTACGAGCAGTACTTC
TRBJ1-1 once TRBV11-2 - CASTTGYEAFF TGTGCCAGCACCACAGGATATGAAGCTTTCTTT
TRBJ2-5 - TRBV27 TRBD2 CASSPRTSGRGYQETQYF TGTGCCAGCAGTCCCCGGACTAGCGGGAGGGGGTACCAAGAGACCCAGTACTTC
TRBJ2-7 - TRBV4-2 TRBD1 CASSQDKGGGYEQYF TGTGCCAGCAGCCAAGATAAAGGGGGCGGGTACGAGCAGTACTTC
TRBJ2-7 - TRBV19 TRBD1 CASTGQGTYEQYF TGTGCCAGTACGGGACAGGGGACCTACGAGCAGTACTTC
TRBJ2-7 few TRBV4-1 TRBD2 CASSQDWGTSGRTSYEQYF TGCGCCAGCAGCCAAGATTGGGGGACTAGCGGGAGAACCTCCTACGAGCAGTACTTC
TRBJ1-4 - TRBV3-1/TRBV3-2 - CASSQGTGREKLFF TGTGCCAGCAGCCAAGGGACCGGGAGGGAAAAACTGTTTTTT
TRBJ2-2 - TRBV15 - CATRHGRGNTGELFF TGTGCCACACGGCATGGGAGAGGGAACACCGGGGAGCTGTTTTTT
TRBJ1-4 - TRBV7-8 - CASSPMRVGTNEKLFF TGTGCCAGCAGCCCCATGAGGGTGGGGACTAATGAAAAACTGTTTTTT
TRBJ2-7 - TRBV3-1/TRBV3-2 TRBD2 CASSQGSASGGGRYEQYF TGTGCCAGCAGCCAAGGATCGGCTAGCGGGGGGGGGAGGTACGAGCAGTACTTC
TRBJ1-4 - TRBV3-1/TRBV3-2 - CASSPDRLSPTNEKLFF TGTGCCAGCAGCCCCGACAGGCTTAGTCCAACTAATGAAAAACTGTTTTTT
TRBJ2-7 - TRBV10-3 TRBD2 CAISDPREEDYEQYF TGTGCCATCAGTGATCCGCGGGAGGAGGACTACGAGCAGTACTTC
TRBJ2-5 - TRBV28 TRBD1 CASSLFRDREETQYF TGTGCCAGCAGCCTCTTTCGGGACAGAGAAGAGACCCAGTACTTC
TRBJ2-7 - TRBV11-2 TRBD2 CASSLEFGGRPYEQYF TGTGCCAGCAGCTTAGAATTCGGGGGGAGGCCCTACGAGCAGTACTTC
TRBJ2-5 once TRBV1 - CTSSQWTSGIETQYF TGCACCAGCAGCCAATGGACTAGCGGGATAGAGACCCAGTACTTC
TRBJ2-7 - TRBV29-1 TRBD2 CSVGGGQAGYEQYF TGCAGCGTTGGGGGGGGTCAGGCAGGCTACGAGCAGTACTTC
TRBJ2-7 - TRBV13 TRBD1 CASSSRDRSSYEQYF TGTGCCAGCAGCTCAAGGGACAGGAGCTCCTACGAGCAGTACTTC
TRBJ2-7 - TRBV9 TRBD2 CASSVGGRALDEQYF TGTGCCAGCAGCGTCGGCGGGAGGGCTCTTGACGAGCAGTACTTC
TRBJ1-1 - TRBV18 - CASSSGTEAFF TGTGCCAGCTCATCGGGGACTGAAGCTTTCTTT